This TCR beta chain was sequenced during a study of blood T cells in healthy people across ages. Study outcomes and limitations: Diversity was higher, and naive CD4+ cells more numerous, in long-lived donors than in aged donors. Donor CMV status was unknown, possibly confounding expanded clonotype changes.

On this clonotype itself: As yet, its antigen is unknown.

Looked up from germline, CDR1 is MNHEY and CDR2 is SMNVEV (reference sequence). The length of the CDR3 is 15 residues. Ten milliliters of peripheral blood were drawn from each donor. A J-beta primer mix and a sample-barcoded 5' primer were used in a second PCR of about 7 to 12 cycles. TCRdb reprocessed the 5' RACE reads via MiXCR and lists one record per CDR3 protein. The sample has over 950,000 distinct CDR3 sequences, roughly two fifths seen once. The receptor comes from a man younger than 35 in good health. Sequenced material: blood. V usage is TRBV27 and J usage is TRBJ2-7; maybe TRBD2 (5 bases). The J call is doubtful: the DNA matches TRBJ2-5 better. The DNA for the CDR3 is TGTGCCAGCAGTCTGGAGGCAGGAGGACGGGAGACCCAGTACTTC. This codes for CASSLEAGGRETQYF.